A selection of T cell receptor beta chains follows, all from one sample in a study of response to subunit inactivated influenza vaccine. In TCRdb, the RT-PCR reads were re-called with MiXCR into one record per CDR3 protein. This sample has under 200,000 distinct CDR3 sequences, with approximately 12% found just once. The sample also formed part of further work on T cells expressing NK-cell markers.

The sequenced sample was CD8+ T cells sorted from PBMCs, obtained about 11 days after vaccination. The receptors were gathered from a man aged 45-65 years who received an inactivated influenza vaccine. CDR3s include the opening cysteine and the closing phenylalanine or tryptophan. The D gene is left open where the match is weak. Rows may omit the clone size; those that give it use once, few, many or a size class.

V gene,clone size,J gene,D gene,CDR3 protein,CDR3 DNA
TRBV5-6,.,TRBJ2-7,.,CASSWTGTSPYEQYF,TGTGCCAGCAGCTGGACCGGGACTTCACCCTACGAGCAGTACTTC
TRBV9,.,TRBJ1-4,.,CASSGQGGEKLFF,TGTGCCAGCTCGGGGCAGGGAGGAGAAAAACTGTTTTTT
TRBV28,.,TRBJ2-1,.,CASTGRPTYNEQFF,TGTGCCAGCACAGGGAGGCCCACCTACAATGAGCAGTTCTTC
TRBV7-8,many,TRBJ2-2,TRBD1,CASSQRDRAAGTGELFF,TGTGCCAGCAGCCAGCGGGACAGGGCGGCCGGCACCGGGGAGCTGTTTTTT
TRBV7-8,few,TRBJ2-3,.,CASSLDRSGVTDTQYF,TGTGCCAGCAGCTTAGATCGGTCAGGGGTGACAGATACGCAGTATTTT
TRBV12-3/TRBV12-4,.,TRBJ2-7,.,CASSPSPGPSYEQYF,TGTGCCAGCAGTCCCTCTCCGGGGCCCTCCTACGAGCAGTACTTC
TRBV25-1,.,TRBJ2-7,TRBD1,CASRGTGAHYEQYF,TGTGCCAGCAGAGGGACAGGTGCCCACTACGAGCAGTACTTC
TRBV20-1,few,TRBJ2-1,.,CSARVLVGPYNEQFF,TGCAGTGCTAGAGTTCTAGTTGGACCCTACAATGAGCAGTTCTTC
TRBV7-6,many,TRBJ2-2,.,CASSLSPGSTGELFF,TGTGCCAGCAGCTTATCCCCGGGTAGCACCGGGGAGCTGTTTTTT
TRBV6-2/TRBV6-3,.,TRBJ2-3,.,CASSRREITDPQYF,TGTGCCAGCAGCCGAAGGGAAATTACAGATCCGCAGTATTTT
TRBV5-1,.,TRBJ2-7,.,CASSLASTYEQYF,TGCGCCAGCAGCTTGGCAAGTACGTACGAGCAGTACTTC
TRBV6-5,few,TRBJ1-4,.,CASSYQITTNEKLFF,TGTGCCAGCAGTTACCAGATAACAACTAATGAAAAACTGTTTTTT
TRBV29-1,.,TRBJ2-7,TRBD1,CSVGQGAGYEQYF,TGCAGCGTTGGACAGGGGGCTGGCTACGAGCAGTACTTC
TRBV28,.,TRBJ2-1,TRBD2,CASSLHREASYNEQFF,TGTGCCAGCAGTTTACATCGGGAGGCCTCCTACAATGAGCAGTTCTTC
TRBV12-3/TRBV12-4,.,TRBJ1-2,TRBD1,CASSGGTGPNGYTF,TGTGCCAGCAGTGGCGGGACAGGGCCAAATGGCTACACCTTC
TRBV7-9,.,TRBJ2-5,.,CASSLNAGGAAETQYF,TGTGCCAGCAGCTTAAACGCCGGGGGTGCCGCAGAGACCCAGTACTTC
TRBV7-2,.,TRBJ1-6,.,CASSDSRDVTNSPLHF,TGTGCCAGCAGCGACTCCCGGGACGTAACGAATTCACCCCTCCACTTT
TRBV27,.,TRBJ1-6,TRBD1,CASSLSGGLGSPLHF,TGTGCCAGCAGTTTATCAGGGGGCTTGGGTTCACCCCTCCACTTT
TRBV7-9,many,TRBJ2-3,.,CASSDGTNPAQDTQYF,TGTGCCAGCAGCGACGGGACCAATCCAGCACAAGATACGCAGTATTTT
TRBV7-9,.,TRBJ2-7,TRBD1,CASSLEGTAYEQYF,TGTGCCAGCAGCTTAGAGGGGACAGCCTACGAGCAGTACTTC
TRBV10-3,.,TRBJ2-5,.,CAIGYETQYF,TGTGCCATCGGGTATGAGACCCAGTACTTC
TRBV7-9,few,TRBJ2-7,TRBD1,CASSLGGQGASYEQYF,TGTGCCAGCAGCTTAGGGGGACAGGGGGCGAGCTACGAGCAGTACTTC
TRBV28,.,TRBJ2-7,.,CASSFNSGTYEQYF,TGTGCCAGCAGTTTTAATTCGGGTACCTACGAGCAGTACTTC
TRBV20-1,many,TRBJ2-7,.,CSARDPPYEQYF,TGCAGTGCTAGAGATCCCCCCTACGAGCAGTACTTC
TRBV30,few,TRBJ2-1,TRBD2,CACGFGTSVYEQFF,TGTGCCTGTGGTTTCGGGACTAGCGTCTATGAGCAGTTCTTC
TRBV5-6,few,TRBJ1-1,TRBD1,CASSGWTGGAFF,TGTGCCAGCAGCGGATGGACAGGGGGAGCTTTCTTT
TRBV24-1,many,TRBJ2-3,TRBD2,CATSRLAGGDTQYF,TGTGCCACCAGCCGACTAGCGGGGGGAGATACGCAGTATTTT
TRBV6-2/TRBV6-3,.,TRBJ2-1,TRBD2,CASSQGLSGGKLDEQFF,TGTGCCAGCAGCCAAGGACTTAGCGGGGGGAAATTGGATGAGCAGTTCTTC
TRBV20-1,few,TRBJ2-3,TRBD2,CSATFPGGRDGTDTQYF,TGCAGTGCTACTTTCCCAGGCGGGAGGGACGGCACAGATACGCAGTATTTT
TRBV7-6,.,TRBJ2-3,.,CASSLGTWDTQYF,TGTGCCAGCAGCTTAGGCACTTGGGATACGCAGTATTTT